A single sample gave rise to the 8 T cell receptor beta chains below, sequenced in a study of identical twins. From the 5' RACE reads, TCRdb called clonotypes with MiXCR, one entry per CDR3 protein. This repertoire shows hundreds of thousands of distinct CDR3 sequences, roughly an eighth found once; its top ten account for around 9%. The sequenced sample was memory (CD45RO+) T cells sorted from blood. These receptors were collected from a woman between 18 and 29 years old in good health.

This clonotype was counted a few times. The CDR3 reads CASTPSGTVNEQFF. The CDR3 nucleotides read TGTGCCAGCACCCCTAGCGGGACCGTAAATGAGCAGTTCTTC. The gene calls are TRBV3-1 and TRBJ2-1, with TRBD2 identical over 9 bases. Germline trimming cut 7 bases from V and 7 bases from J; bases unmatched to any gene: 8. In germline, CDR1 is LGHDT, CDR2 YNNKEL (reference sequence). The CDR3 runs to 14 residues.

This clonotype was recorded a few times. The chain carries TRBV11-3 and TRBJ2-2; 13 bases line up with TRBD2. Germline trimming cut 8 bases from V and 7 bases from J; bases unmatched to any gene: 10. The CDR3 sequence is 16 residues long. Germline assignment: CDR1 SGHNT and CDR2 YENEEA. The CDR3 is CASSFGTSGTSGELFF. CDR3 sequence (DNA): TGTGCCAGCTCATTCGGGACTAGCGGGACGAGCGGGGAGCTGTTTTTT.

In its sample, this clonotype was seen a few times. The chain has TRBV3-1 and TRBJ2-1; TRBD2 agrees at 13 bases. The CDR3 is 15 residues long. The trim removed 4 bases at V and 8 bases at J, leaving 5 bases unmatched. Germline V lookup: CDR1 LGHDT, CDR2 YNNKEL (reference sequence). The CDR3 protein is CASSLTSGGAYEQFF. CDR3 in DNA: TGTGCCAGCAGCCTTACTAGCGGGGGGGCCTATGAGCAGTTCTTC.

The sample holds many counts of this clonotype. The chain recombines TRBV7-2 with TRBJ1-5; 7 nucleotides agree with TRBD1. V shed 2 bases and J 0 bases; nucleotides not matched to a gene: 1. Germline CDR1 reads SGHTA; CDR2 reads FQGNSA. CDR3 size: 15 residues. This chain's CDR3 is CASSLQGGSNQPQHF. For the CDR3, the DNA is TGTGCCAGCAGCTTACAGGGGGGTAGCAATCAGCCCCAGCATTTT.

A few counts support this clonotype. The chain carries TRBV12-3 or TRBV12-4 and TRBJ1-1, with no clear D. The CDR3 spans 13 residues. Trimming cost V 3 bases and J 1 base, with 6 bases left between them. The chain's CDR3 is CASSFLRNTEAFF. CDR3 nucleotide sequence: TGTGCCAGCAGTTTTTTAAGGAACACTGAAGCTTTCTTT.

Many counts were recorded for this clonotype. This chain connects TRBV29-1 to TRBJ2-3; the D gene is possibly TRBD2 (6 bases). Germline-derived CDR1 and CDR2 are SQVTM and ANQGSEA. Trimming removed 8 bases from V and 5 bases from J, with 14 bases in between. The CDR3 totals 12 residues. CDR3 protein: CSFRGGIDTQYF. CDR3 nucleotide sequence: TGCAGCTTTCGTGGCGGGATAGATACGCAGTATTTT.

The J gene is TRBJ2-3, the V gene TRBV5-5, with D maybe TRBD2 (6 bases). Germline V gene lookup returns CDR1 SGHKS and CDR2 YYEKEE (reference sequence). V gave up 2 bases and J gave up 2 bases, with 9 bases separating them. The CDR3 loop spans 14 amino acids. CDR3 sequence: CASSFRLDTDTQYF. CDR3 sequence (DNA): TGTGCCAGCAGCTTCCGACTAGACACAGATACGCAGTATTTT.

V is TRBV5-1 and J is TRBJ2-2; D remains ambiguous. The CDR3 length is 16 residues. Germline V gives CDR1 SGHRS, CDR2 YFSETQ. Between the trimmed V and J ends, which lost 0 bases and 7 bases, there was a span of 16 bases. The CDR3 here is CASSLGAGSGDGELFF. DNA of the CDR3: TGCGCCAGCAGCTTGGGCGCTGGGTCGGGCGACGGGGAGCTGTTTTTT.